A selection of T cell receptor beta chains follows, all from one sample in a study of blood T cells in healthy people across ages. A single record per CDR3 protein comes from TCRdb applying MiXCR to the 5' RACE reads. The table shows more than 550,000 distinct CDR3 sequences, with 22% occurring only once. The sequenced sample was blood. Source of these receptors: a man in his 70s in good health. Each CDR3 is given with its conserved first and last residue. D genes are given only for firm matches. Clone size is given for some rows only: seen once, a few or many times, or a class if the clone is expanded.

D,V,J,size,CDR3,DNA
NA,TRBV27,TRBJ2-1,NA,CASSLSGPLAGNEQFF,TGTGCCAGCAGTTTATCGGGCCCCCTAGCTGGTAATGAGCAGTTCTTC
TRBD2,TRBV4-1,TRBJ2-5,many,CASSQDLVGTSVQETQYF,TGCGCCAGCAGCCAAGATCTGGTCGGGACTAGCGTTCAAGAGACCCAGTACTTC
NA,TRBV6-1,TRBJ2-4,NA,CASSEGSQVKNIQYF,TGTGCCAGCAGTGAGGGTAGCCAGGTCAAAAACATTCAGTACTTC
NA,TRBV11-3,TRBJ2-3,many,CASSLGARGMDTQYF,TGTGCCAGCAGCTTAGGGGCGAGGGGGATGGATACGCAGTATTTT
NA,TRBV30,TRBJ2-1,NA,CAWSARLDNEQFF,TGTGCCTGGAGTGCCAGACTGGACAATGAGCAGTTCTTC
TRBD2,TRBV6-6,TRBJ2-1,few,CASSYERGGPYNEQFF,TGTGCCAGCAGTTACGAGCGGGGGGGCCCCTACAATGAGCAGTTCTTC
NA,TRBV21-1,TRBJ1-1,NA,CASSKVIPNTEAFF,TGTGCCAGCAGCAAAGTCATCCCGAACACTGAAGCTTTCTTT
NA,TRBV19,TRBJ1-1,NA,CASSIDWRSNTEAFF,TGTGCCAGTAGTATAGATTGGCGGTCGAACACTGAAGCTTTCTTT
TRBD2,TRBV4-3,TRBJ2-3,few,CASSQQKERGTSRTDTQYF,TGCGCCAGCAGCCAGCAGAAGGAGAGAGGGACTAGCCGAACAGATACGCAGTATTTT
NA,TRBV12-5,TRBJ1-1,few,CASGWAFF,TGTGCTAGTGGATGGGCTTTCTTT
NA,TRBV24-1,TRBJ1-1,few,CATKGEWTEAFF,TGTGCCACCAAGGGGGAATGGACTGAAGCTTTCTTT
NA,TRBV3-1,TRBJ2-5,NA,CASSQGWQTTQQGFF,TGTGCCAGCAGCCAAGGATGGCAAACTACACAGCAAGGGTTCTTC
NA,TRBV12-3/TRBV12-4,TRBJ1-5,NA,CASSLIQGVNQPQHF,TGTGCCAGCAGTTTAATCCAAGGGGTCAATCAGCCCCAGCATTTT
NA,TRBV20-1,TRBJ1-1,NA,CSAQRSGGGTEAFF,TGCAGTGCCCAAAGGTCGGGCGGGGGCACTGAAGCTTTCTTT
NA,TRBV3-1,TRBJ2-5,NA,CASSQRDWAETQYF,TGTGCCAGCAGCCAACGGGACTGGGCGGAGACCCAGTACTTC
NA,TRBV29-1,TRBJ2-7,few,CSVESYYEQYF,TGCAGCGTTGAATCCTACTACGAGCAGTACTTC
NA,TRBV29-1,TRBJ1-4,few,CSARPAPNEKLFF,TGCAGCGCGAGGCCGGCCCCTAATGAAAAACTGTTTTTT
TRBD2,TRBV20-1,TRBJ2-1,NA,CSALRLAGVNEQFF,TGCAGTGCCCTCCGACTAGCGGGAGTCAATGAGCAGTTCTTC
NA,TRBV29-1,TRBJ1-3,NA,CSAGAAGNTIYF,TGCAGCGCCGGGGCAGCAGGAAACACCATATATTTT
NA,TRBV20-1,TRBJ2-5,few,CSARDTQGQETQYF,TGCAGTGCTAGAGATACACAGGGCCAAGAGACCCAGTACTTC
TRBD2,TRBV27,TRBJ2-1,once,CASKSFPSGRANEQFF,TGTGCCAGCAAAAGTTTCCCTAGCGGGAGGGCCAATGAGCAGTTCTTC
NA,TRBV28,TRBJ1-5,NA,CASSLLQGGGNQPQHF,TGTGCCAGCAGTTTATTACAGGGAGGCGGCAATCAGCCCCAGCATTTT
TRBD1,TRBV28,TRBJ1-2,NA,CASSLPPGDRRGGYTF,TGTGCCAGCAGTTTACCACCCGGGGACAGAAGAGGCGGCTACACCTTC
NA,TRBV7-9,TRBJ1-1,NA,CASSLESWGTEAFF,TGTGCCAGCAGCTTAGAATCGTGGGGAACTGAAGCTTTCTTT
TRBD2,TRBV29-1,TRBJ2-4,NA,CSVVVAGQNIQYF,TGCAGCGTTGTAGTAGCGGGACAAAACATTCAGTACTTC
TRBD1,TRBV7-7,TRBJ2-5,NA,CASSLALSRTRGPREYQETQYF,TGTGCCAGCAGCTTAGCGCTTTCTCGGACGAGGGGGCCTAGGGAGTACCAAGAGACCCAGTACTTC
NA,TRBV5-1,TRBJ2-6,few,CASLREPISGANVLTF,TGCGCCAGCCTCCGGGAACCTATCTCTGGGGCCAACGTCCTGACTTTC
NA,TRBV12-3/TRBV12-4,TRBJ2-4,few,CASTEDLDIQYF,TGTGCCAGCACCGAGGACTTGGACATTCAGTACTTC
NA,TRBV29-1,TRBJ2-5,NA,CSGTLVQETQYF,TGCAGCGGGACATTGGTCCAAGAGACCCAGTACTTC
NA,TRBV10-3,TRBJ2-3,NA,CAISVYGSTDTQYF,TGTGCCATCAGTGTTTACGGGAGTACAGATACGCAGTATTTT
TRBD1,TRBV5-1,TRBJ2-5,NA,CASSQGQGRETQYF,TGCGCCAGCAGTCAAGGACAGGGTCGAGAGACCCAGTACTTC
TRBD1,TRBV12-3/TRBV12-4,TRBJ1-3,once,CASSLLQGLGTIYF,TGTGCCAGCAGTTTATTACAGGGGCTTGGCACCATATATTTT
TRBD2,TRBV6-1,TRBJ2-3,few,CASSDGLAGGTNTDTQYF,TGTGCCAGCAGTGACGGACTAGCGGGAGGGACAAACACAGATACGCAGTATTTT
NA,TRBV12-3/TRBV12-4,TRBJ2-5,few,CASGGQYQETQYF,TGTGCCAGCGGCGGACAGTACCAAGAGACCCAGTACTTC
TRBD1,TRBV20-1,TRBJ1-1,NA,CSARVGTGGDDTEAFF,TGCAGTGCTAGAGTCGGAACAGGGGGCGATGACACTGAAGCTTTCTTT